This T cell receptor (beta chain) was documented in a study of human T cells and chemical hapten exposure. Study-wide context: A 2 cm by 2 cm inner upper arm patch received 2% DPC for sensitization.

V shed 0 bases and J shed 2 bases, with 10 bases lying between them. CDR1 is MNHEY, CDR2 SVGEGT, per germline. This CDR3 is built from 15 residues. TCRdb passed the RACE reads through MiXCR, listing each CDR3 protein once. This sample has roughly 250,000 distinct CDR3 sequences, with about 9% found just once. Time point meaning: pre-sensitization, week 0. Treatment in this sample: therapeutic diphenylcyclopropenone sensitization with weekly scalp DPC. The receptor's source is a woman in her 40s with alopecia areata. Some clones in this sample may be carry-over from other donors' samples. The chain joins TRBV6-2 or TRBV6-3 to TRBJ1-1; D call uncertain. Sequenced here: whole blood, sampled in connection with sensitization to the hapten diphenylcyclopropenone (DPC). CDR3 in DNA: TGTGCCAGCAGTTACTCGATGCTGGGAAACACTGAAGCTTTCTTT. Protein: CASSYSMLGNTEAFF.